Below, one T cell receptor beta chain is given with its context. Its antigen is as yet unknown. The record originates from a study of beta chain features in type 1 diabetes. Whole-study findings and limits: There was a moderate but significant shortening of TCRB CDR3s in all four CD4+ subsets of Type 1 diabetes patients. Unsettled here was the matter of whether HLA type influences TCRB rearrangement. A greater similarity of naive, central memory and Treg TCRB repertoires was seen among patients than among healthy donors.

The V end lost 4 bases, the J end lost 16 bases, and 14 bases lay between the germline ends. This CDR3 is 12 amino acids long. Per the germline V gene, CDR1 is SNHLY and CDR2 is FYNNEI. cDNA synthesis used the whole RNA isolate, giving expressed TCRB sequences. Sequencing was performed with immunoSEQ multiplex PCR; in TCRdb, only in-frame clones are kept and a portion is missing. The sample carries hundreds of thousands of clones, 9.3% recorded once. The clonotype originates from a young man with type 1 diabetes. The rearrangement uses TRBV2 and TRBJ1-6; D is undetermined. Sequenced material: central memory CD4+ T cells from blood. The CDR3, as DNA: TGTGCCAGCAGTGTGGTTAATGGCGGGCTCCACTTT. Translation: CASSVVNGGLHF.